The rows below give T cell receptor beta chains drawn from one sample of a study of T cell repertoires in cytomegalovirus infection. A single record per CDR3 protein comes from TCRdb applying MiXCR to the reads. The sample lists about 190,000 distinct CDR3 sequences, about 28% occurring once. Sequenced material: PBMCs. The source of these receptors is a human donor in good health (CMV status not recorded). Some clones in this sample may be carry-over from other donors' samples. The CDR3 runs from the conserved cysteine through the conserved F or W. The D gene is left open where the match is weak. Only part of the rows carry a size: once, few, many, or a class if the clone is expanded.

v_call	d_call	cdr3_length	j_call	clone_size	cdr3_nt	cdr3_aa
TRBV5-1	-	12	TRBJ1-1	-	TGCGCCAGCAGCTTGACACCTCCTGAAGCTTTCTTT	CASSLTPPEAFF
TRBV7-2	-	13	TRBJ1-2	-	TGTGCCAGCAGCTCCCACAGCAACTATGGCTACACCTTC	CASSSHSNYGYTF
TRBV7-8	-	14	TRBJ2-3	many	TGTGCCAGCAGCTTAAACGGTGTGGCAGATACGCAGTATTTT	CASSLNGVADTQYF
TRBV29-1	-	13	TRBJ2-1	once	TGCAGCGTTGAAGATCGAAGGGGAAATGAGCAGTTCTTC	CSVEDRRGNEQFF
TRBV7-2	-	14	TRBJ2-4	-	TGTGCCAGCAGCGCCCCTGGGGGTGCGAACATTCAGTACTTC	CASSAPGGANIQYF
TRBV6-2/TRBV6-3	TRBD1	15	TRBJ1-1	many	TGTGCCAGCAGTTACCCGGGGACAGGGCTCACTGAAGCTTTCTTT	CASSYPGTGLTEAFF
TRBV6-1	-	13	TRBJ2-7	-	TGTGCCACCTCCCCGGCGGCAACCTACGAGCAGTACTTC	CATSPAATYEQYF
TRBV10-3	TRBD1	13	TRBJ1-1	-	TGTGCCACCAGGGGGGAAATCGGCACTGAAGCTTTCTTT	CATRGEIGTEAFF
TRBV12-3/TRBV12-4	-	13	TRBJ1-6	-	TGTGCCAGCAGTTCGGGCCCGTATTCACCCCTCCACTTT	CASSSGPYSPLHF
TRBV4-2	TRBD1	14	TRBJ1-4	few	TGTGCCAGCAGCCCCGGGACAGGGGGTGAAAAACTGTTTTTT	CASSPGTGGEKLFF
TRBV7-3	-	13	TRBJ1-2	-	TGTGCCAGCAGCTTTCAGGGCCTACATGGCTACACCTTC	CASSFQGLHGYTF
TRBV24-1	-	11	TRBJ1-2	few	TGTGCCACCAGTGATTTTAATGGCTACACCTTC	CATSDFNGYTF
TRBV7-3	-	15	TRBJ1-1	-	TGTGCCAGCAGCTTAACGGGGGGGTCCGACACTGAAGCTTTCTTT	CASSLTGGSDTEAFF
TRBV6-4	-	13	TRBJ1-1	-	TGTGCCAGCAGTGCCCTGTGGAACACTGAAGCTTTCTTT	CASSALWNTEAFF
TRBV25-1	TRBD2	14	TRBJ2-3	few	TGTGCCAGCAGGATAGCGGGGATCTCAGATACGCAGTATTTT	CASRIAGISDTQYF
TRBV4-1	-	17	TRBJ2-6	few	TGCGCCAGCAGCCAAGTCACTACAGGGTTTGGGGCCAACGTCCTGACTTTC	CASSQVTTGFGANVLTF
TRBV19	-	15	TRBJ1-5	few	TGTGCCAGTACCCCCGCACAGGGAAGCAATCAGCCCCAGCATTTT	CASTPAQGSNQPQHF
TRBV7-9	-	12	TRBJ1-1	few	TGTGCCAGCACCCTGGGGGGGACTGAAGCTTTCTTT	CASTLGGTEAFF
TRBV6-1	-	15	TRBJ1-1	few	TGTGCCAGCAGTCTAGGGGCAGGGTCGGACACTGAAGCTTTCTTT	CASSLGAGSDTEAFF
TRBV7-2	TRBD1	15	TRBJ1-6	many	TGTGCCAGCAGCTCTCGGACAGGGGATGGTTCACCCCTCCACTTT	CASSSRTGDGSPLHF
TRBV7-6	TRBD2	16	TRBJ2-2	once	TGTGCCAGCAGCGTCGGGAGGCAGGGGAACACCGGGGAGCTGTTTTTT	CASSVGRQGNTGELFF
TRBV29-1	-	13	TRBJ2-7	-	TGCAGCGTTGTTTGGCAAGGGCCCTACGAGCAGTACTTC	CSVVWQGPYEQYF
TRBV6-5	-	16	TRBJ1-6	few	TGTGCCAGCAGTTACTCGCGATGGCAGGGCCAGTCACCCCTCCACTTT	CASSYSRWQGQSPLHF
TRBV6-5	-	12	TRBJ2-5	-	TGTGCCAGCAGTCGGACCGGGGCGACCCAGTACTTC	CASSRTGATQYF
TRBV2	-	14	TRBJ1-4	-	TGTGCCAGCAGTGTAGAACAGGGCGGGGAAAAACTGTTTTTT	CASSVEQGGEKLFF
TRBV2	TRBD1	13	TRBJ1-1	few	TGTGCCAGCAGGGACAGGGAGAACACTGAAGCTTTCTTT	CASRDRENTEAFF
TRBV15	-	15	TRBJ2-3	few	TGTGCCACCAGCAGAGATCTTCTATCCACAGATACGCAGTATTTT	CATSRDLLSTDTQYF
TRBV19	TRBD1	13	TRBJ1-1	few	TGTGCCAGTAGTGGCACAGGGGGCACTGAAGCTTTCTTT	CASSGTGGTEAFF
TRBV7-9	TRBD2	16	TRBJ2-3	few	TGTGCCAGCAGCTTTAGACTAGCGGGGAGCACAGATACGCAGTATTTT	CASSFRLAGSTDTQYF
TRBV5-6	-	12	TRBJ2-7	few	TGTGCCAGCGGACCGTCTCGGGACGAGCAGTACTTC	CASGPSRDEQYF
TRBV20-1	-	15	TRBJ2-5	few	TGCAGTGCTAGGTCGCGGGACACTACCCGCCAGACCCAGTACTTC	CSARSRDTTRQTQYF
TRBV12-3/TRBV12-4	-	13	TRBJ2-7	few	TGTGCCAGCACCATCGCCGGGGTGGACGAGCAGTACTTC	CASTIAGVDEQYF
TRBV30	-	14	TRBJ1-6	-	TGTGCCTGGAGTGTACAGGGACCCCATTCACCCCTCCACTTT	CAWSVQGPHSPLHF
TRBV7-2	TRBD2	16	TRBJ2-1	medium-sized	TGTGCCAGCAGCCTCCAAGCGGGACTAGCGTCAGATGAGCAGTTCTTC	CASSLQAGLASDEQFF
TRBV5-1	-	14	TRBJ1-2	few	TGCGCCAGCAGCTCTTCGACAGGAGACTATGGCTACACCTTC	CASSSSTGDYGYTF
TRBV2	TRBD1	15	TRBJ1-5	-	TGTGGCAGGCCTCACAGGGGTAGGAGCAATCAGCCCCAGCATTTT	CGRPHRGRSNQPQHF
TRBV7-3	TRBD1	15	TRBJ1-2	-	TGTGCCAGCAGCCTCGATCGAACAGGGGCGGGAGGCTACACCTTC	CASSLDRTGAGGYTF
TRBV28	TRBD1	16	TRBJ2-5	-	TGTGCCAGCAAATCAAGTGGGACAGGGGAGCAAGAGACCCAGTACTTC	CASKSSGTGEQETQYF
TRBV6-6	-	15	TRBJ1-4	many	TGTGCCAGCAGTTATTATATTGCAACTAATGAAAAACTGTTTTTT	CASSYYIATNEKLFF
TRBV19	-	15	TRBJ2-1	-	TGTGCCAGTAGTCCCTTGGAGCGGGTACACAATGAGCAGTTCTTC	CASSPLERVHNEQFF
TRBV7-2	TRBD2	18	TRBJ2-2	many	TGTGCCAGCAGCCGCCCAGGAAGCGGGGGCTTTAACACCGGGGAGCTGTTTTTT	CASSRPGSGGFNTGELFF
TRBV7-9	-	15	TRBJ1-1	many	TGTGCCAGCACCTCGGAGGGACCGCTGAACACTGAAGCTTTCTTT	CASTSEGPLNTEAFF
TRBV5-1	TRBD1	17	TRBJ2-1	many	TGCGCCAGCAGCTTGGATACAGGGGGTGGGTCCTACAATGAGCAGTTCTTC	CASSLDTGGGSYNEQFF
TRBV29-1	TRBD1	13	TRBJ2-5	-	TGCAGCGTTGGTGGGACAGACCAAGAGACCCAGTACTTC	CSVGGTDQETQYF
TRBV25-1	-	13	TRBJ1-1	-	TGTGCCAGCAGCCGGGACGGCCGTTTGGAAGCTTTCTTT	CASSRDGRLEAFF
TRBV20-1	-	12	TRBJ2-7	-	TGCAGTGCTAGACGCGGCCCCTACGAGCAGTACTTC	CSARRGPYEQYF
TRBV7-8	-	18	TRBJ2-2	-	TGTGCCAGCACCAATCATCGGTTAGGGGTCGATGTTACCGGGGAGCTGTTTTTT	CASTNHRLGVDVTGELFF
TRBV4-1	-	16	TRBJ2-2	-	TGCGCCAGCAGCCCCAGGGAGGGGGCAGGTACCGGGGAGCTGTTTTTT	CASSPREGAGTGELFF
TRBV11-2	-	16	TRBJ1-1	-	TGTACCAGCAGCTTAGGTGCGGAAGCCTTGAACACTGAAGCTTTCTTT	CTSSLGAEALNTEAFF
TRBV2	-	13	TRBJ2-4	-	TGTGCCAGCAGTGCCGGGTGGGGGAACATTCAGTACTTC	CASSAGWGNIQYF
TRBV12-3/TRBV12-4	-	15	TRBJ1-2	few	TGTGCCAGCAGGCCCCGGGACGGGGAGAACTATGGCTACACCTTC	CASRPRDGENYGYTF
TRBV3-1	TRBD2	14	TRBJ2-7	few	TGTGCCAGCAGCCAAGTGGGAGCGGGGGGAGAGCAGTACTTC	CASSQVGAGGEQYF
TRBV4-3	-	17	TRBJ1-6	many	TGCGCCAGCAGCCAAACGGTGTGGAGCTCCTATAATTCACCCCTCCACTTT	CASSQTVWSSYNSPLHF